Listed below are T cell receptor beta chains from one sample, sequenced in a study of T cells after yellow fever vaccination. MiXCR was run by TCRdb on the 5' RACE reads, yielding one entry per CDR3 protein. The sample includes around 300,000 distinct CDR3 sequences, 4% to 5.5% of them seen just once. The sequencing used PBMCs, collected 15 days after the yellow fever booster vaccination. Receptors originate from a man aged 18 to 29 who received the YFV17D yellow fever vaccine. CDR3s include the opening cysteine and the closing phenylalanine or tryptophan. The D gene is left open where the match is weak. The size of a clone is reported for some rows only, either as once, few or many, or as a class for expanded clones.

clone_size: many
j_call: TRBJ1-6
v_call: TRBV6-1
d_call: NA
cdr3_nt: TGTGCCAGCAGTGAAATCTTACAGGCTCATAATTCACCCCTCCACTTT
cdr3_aa: CASSEILQAHNSPLHF

clone_size: many
j_call: TRBJ1-4
v_call: TRBV30
d_call: NA
cdr3_nt: TGTGCCTGGTATCCCCCGGCAAGGTACAATGAAAAACTGTTTTTT
cdr3_aa: CAWYPPARYNEKLFF

clone_size: many
j_call: TRBJ2-1
v_call: TRBV15
d_call: NA
cdr3_nt: TGTGCCACCAGCGCCTGGGGGGGCCAGGAAAATGAGCAGTTCTTC
cdr3_aa: CATSAWGGQENEQFF

clone_size: NA
j_call: TRBJ1-1
v_call: TRBV3-1
d_call: NA
cdr3_nt: TGTGCCAGCAGCCCCTACGGCGGGGGGGCTTTCTTT
cdr3_aa: CASSPYGGGAFF

clone_size: NA
j_call: TRBJ2-6
v_call: TRBV7-6
d_call: NA
cdr3_nt: TGTGCCAGCAGCTCCGCGTGGGCCAACGTCCTGACTTTC
cdr3_aa: CASSSAWANVLTF

clone_size: NA
j_call: TRBJ2-7
v_call: TRBV5-4
d_call: NA
cdr3_nt: TGTGCCAGCAGCCCGCCCCAGGGTCGCGGGGACTACGAGCAGTACTTC
cdr3_aa: CASSPPQGRGDYEQYF

clone_size: few
j_call: TRBJ1-2
v_call: TRBV3-1
d_call: NA
cdr3_nt: TGTGCCAGCAGCTGGACAGTGTCAACGTCTTATGGCTACACCTTC
cdr3_aa: CASSWTVSTSYGYTF

clone_size: few
j_call: TRBJ2-3
v_call: TRBV4-3
d_call: TRBD2
cdr3_nt: TGCGCCAGCAGCCAGGGGACTAGCGGGGGGGCTCCTACAGATACGCAGTATTTT
cdr3_aa: CASSQGTSGGAPTDTQYF

clone_size: many
j_call: TRBJ2-5
v_call: TRBV7-2
d_call: TRBD2
cdr3_nt: TGTGCCAGCAGCTTAGTGCCAGCGGGGGTCGTGGGGACCCAGTACTTC
cdr3_aa: CASSLVPAGVVGTQYF

clone_size: few
j_call: TRBJ2-3
v_call: TRBV7-9
d_call: NA
cdr3_nt: TGTGCCAGCAGACGTATCACAGGACCGCTCACAGATACGCAGTATTTT
cdr3_aa: CASRRITGPLTDTQYF

clone_size: many
j_call: TRBJ1-5
v_call: TRBV7-2
d_call: NA
cdr3_nt: TGTGCCAGCAGCTTATCCCTTCGCCAGCCCCAGCATTTT
cdr3_aa: CASSLSLRQPQHF

clone_size: many
j_call: TRBJ2-3
v_call: TRBV20-1
d_call: TRBD1
cdr3_nt: TGCAGTGCTAGGGTCTCTACAGGGGGAACTAGCACAGATACGCAGTATTTT
cdr3_aa: CSARVSTGGTSTDTQYF

clone_size: few
j_call: TRBJ1-2
v_call: TRBV18
d_call: NA
cdr3_nt: TGTGCCAGCTCACCAGGGGCTCCCTATGGCTACACCTTC
cdr3_aa: CASSPGAPYGYTF

clone_size: many
j_call: TRBJ1-4
v_call: TRBV12-3/TRBV12-4
d_call: NA
cdr3_nt: TGTGCCAGCAGCACCCCTAGTGAAAAACTGTTTTTT
cdr3_aa: CASSTPSEKLFF

clone_size: many
j_call: TRBJ2-1
v_call: TRBV7-7
d_call: NA
cdr3_nt: TGTGCCAGCAGCTTAGCCACTAGTTTTAATGAGCAGTTCTTC
cdr3_aa: CASSLATSFNEQFF

clone_size: many
j_call: TRBJ1-1
v_call: TRBV4-1
d_call: NA
cdr3_nt: TGCGCCAGCAGCCACCCGAGGGACACTGAAGCTTTCTTT
cdr3_aa: CASSHPRDTEAFF

clone_size: many
j_call: TRBJ1-6
v_call: TRBV27
d_call: TRBD1
cdr3_nt: TGTGCCAGCAGTGGACACAGGGGAAATTCACCCCTCCACTTT
cdr3_aa: CASSGHRGNSPLHF

clone_size: many
j_call: TRBJ1-2
v_call: TRBV5-1
d_call: TRBD1
cdr3_nt: TGCGCCAGCAGCAGCACCGGGACAGGGAGTATCCTAGACTATGGCTACACCTTC
cdr3_aa: CASSSTGTGSILDYGYTF

clone_size: many
j_call: TRBJ2-7
v_call: TRBV7-2
d_call: NA
cdr3_nt: TGTGCCAGCAGCTTACCGCCGGGGAATCCCGAGCAGTACTTC
cdr3_aa: CASSLPPGNPEQYF